These 11 T cell receptor beta chains were sequenced from one sample in a study of vaccination effects on CD4 cells after COVID-19. These TCRs' antigens remain unknown. Within the ViraFEST assay, antigen-specific CD4+ T cells underwent expansion with viral peptide pools prior to sequencing. Around day 10 of culture, CD4+ T cells were separated out. None of the vaccinated had previously contracted SARS-CoV-2, and their nucleocapsid antibodies tested negative. Profiling relied on immunoSEQ multiplex PCR, and the TCRdb table lists in-frame clones only, not all of them. Among 55,000 to 75,000 clones, roughly 78% were seen once, and the ten largest hold about 4.1%. The starting material was CD4+ T cells from PBMCs cultured with HCoV-OC43 spike peptides, obtained before COVID-19 vaccination. Documented subset: HCoV-OC43 spike overlapping peptide pool stimulation. The origin of the receptors is a human donor who received a COVID-19 vaccine.

The table lists this clone with a few counts. The chain joins TRBV10-1 to TRBJ2-1, with TRBD1 matching 10 bases. The CDR3 covers 15 residues. Germline-derived CDR1 and CDR2 are WNHNN and SYGVQD (reference sequence). After removal of 2 bases from V and 8 bases from J, the junction contained 6 bases not matched to a gene. CDR3 coding DNA: TGCGCCAGCAGTGAGGCCGGGACAGGGGTTTATGAGCAGTTCTTC. Translated, it gives CASSEAGTGVYEQFF.

The rearrangement links TRBV10-2 to TRBJ2-3; D is perhaps TRBD1 (8 bases). The CDR3 spans 13 residues. CDR1 is WSHSY and CDR2 is SAAADI in the germline V gene. Deletions cut 11 bases from V and 4 bases from J, with 16 bases between. CDR3 residues: CACWTGRADTQYF. For the CDR3, the DNA is TGCGCCTGCTGGACAGGGAGGGCAGATACGCAGTATTTT.

This clone has a handful of counts. This sequence joins TRBV29-1 and TRBJ1-1; D ambiguous. V was clipped by 7 bases and J by 0 bases, with 12 bases between them. The germline gives CDR1 SQVTM, CDR2 ANQGSEA. This CDR3 region has 13 residues. The CDR3 DNA reads TGCAGCGCGATATTCAGCATGAACACTGAAGCTTTCTTT. This encodes CSAIFSMNTEAFF.

This chain links TRBV30 with TRBJ2-1; 7 bases match TRBD1. V gave up 0 bases and J gave up 4 bases; unmatched junction bases: 6. Germline lookup yields CDR1 GTSNPN and CDR2 SVGIG (reference sequence). The CDR3 consists of 15 residues. CDR3 bases: TGTGCCTGGAGTGTAAGGGACAGACGTTACAATGAGCAGTTCTTC. Protein: CAWSVRDRRYNEQFF.

This clone was detected only a few times. An end of the junction does not agree with germline; a read error may underlie this. The chain is built from TRBV9 and TRBJ2-2; D may be TRBD1 or TRBD2 (6 bases each). This CDR3 spans 16 amino acids. Germline CDR1 and CDR2: SGDLS and YYNGEE. The CDR3 loop reads CASRVGGTGNTGELFF. CDR3 DNA: TGTGCCAGCAGGGTAGGGGGGACCGGGAACACCGGGGAGCTGTTTTTT.

The sample holds a few counts of this clone. V and J are TRBV6-2 or TRBV6-3 and TRBJ2-2, with D tentatively TRBD2 (6 bases). Looked up from germline, CDR1 is MNHEY and CDR2 is SVGEGT. The CDR3 is 18 amino acids. V lost 2 bases and J 5 bases, leaving 21 bases between the germline ends. CDR3: CASSYQKPDLGRTGELFF. In DNA, the CDR3 is TGTGCCAGCAGTTACCAAAAACCGGACCTAGGGAGGACCGGGGAGCTGTTTTTT.

The genes are TRBV21-1 and TRBJ2-7; the table assigns TRBD1, which was not confirmed against the DNA. TRBV21-1 is a documented pseudogene. This CDR3 is 16 amino acids long. The CDR3 DNA follows: TGTGCCAGCAGCCATGAACAGCTTTCGAGCTCCTACGAGCAGTACGTC. It encodes CASSHEQLSSSYEQYV.

This rearrangement joins TRBV20-1 to TRBJ1-2; D might be TRBD1 (5 bases). Trimming left V 7 bases short and J 4 bases short, with 10 bases between. The CDR3 loop spans 11 amino acids. Germline CDR1 reads DFQATT; CDR2 reads SNEGSKA (reference sequence). In DNA form, the CDR3 reads TGCAGTGGGACGGACATCTATGGCTACACCTTC. It yields the protein CSGTDIYGYTF.

This clone has more than one count but fewer than ten. The chain recombines TRBV28 with TRBJ1-1, with D maybe TRBD1 (6 bases). Germline CDR1 MDHEN, CDR2 SYDVKM. V lost 1 base and J lost 6, with 15 bases in between. The CDR3 contains 15 residues. The CDR3 DNA is TGTGCCAGCAGTTTATCTGGCACAGGGTACCCTGAAGCTTTCTTT. Amino acids: CASSLSGTGYPEAFF.

The rearrangement joins TRBV7-3 to TRBJ2-2; D possibly corresponds to TRBD2 (5 bases). In germline, CDR1 is SGHTA, CDR2 FQGTGA. V lost 3 bases and J 2 bases, leaving 13 bases between the germline ends. The CDR3 contains 16 residues. The CDR3, as DNA: TGTGCCAGCAGCTTTGCTAGCCCTGCTAACACCGGGGAGCTGTTTTTT. It is translated as CASSFASPANTGELFF.

This clone was detected only a few times. The DNA for the CDR3 is TGTGCCAGCAGCCATCTGAAGGGAGGGAGGACCGGGGAGCTGTTTTTT. Amino acids: CASSHLKGGRTGELFF. V and J are TRBV4-2 and TRBJ2-2; 7 nucleotides agree with TRBD2. Looked up from germline, CDR1 is LGHNA and CDR2 is YNFKEQ. Trimming removed 3 bases from V and 5 bases from J; junction bases left unmatched: 9. The CDR3 is 16 residues long.